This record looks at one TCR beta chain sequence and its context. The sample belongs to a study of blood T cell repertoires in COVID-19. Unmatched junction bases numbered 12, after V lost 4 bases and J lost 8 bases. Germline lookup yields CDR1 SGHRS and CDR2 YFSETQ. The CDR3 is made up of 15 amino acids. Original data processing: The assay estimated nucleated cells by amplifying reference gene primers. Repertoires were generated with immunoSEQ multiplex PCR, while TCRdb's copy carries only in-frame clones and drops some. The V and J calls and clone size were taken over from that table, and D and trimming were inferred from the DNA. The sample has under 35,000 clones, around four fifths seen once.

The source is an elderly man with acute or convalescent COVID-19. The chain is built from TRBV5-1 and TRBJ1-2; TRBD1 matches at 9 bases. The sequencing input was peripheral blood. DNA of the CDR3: TGCGCCAGCAGCCCCCGGGACAGGGCGGAGAGGGGCTACACCTTC. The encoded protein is CASSPRDRAERGYTF.